This TCR beta chain was captured in a study of T-cell memory formation after mild COVID-19. Whole-study findings and limits: CD4/CD8 balance held among clones contracting day 15 to 85, and later expanders leaned CD4+. A subset of responding clones appeared in pre-infection memory, suggesting cross-reactive memory joined.

Regarding this clonotype: What it recognizes is unknown.

V shed 3 bases, J shed 6 bases, and the junction held 9 bases outside the gene matches. This CDR3 is 14 amino acids long. Looked up from germline, CDR1 is SQVTM and CDR2 is ANQGSEA. The TCR alpha and TCR beta cDNA libraries, bearing sample barcodes and UMIs, were generated by 5'RACE using constant-segment primers. Via MiXCR, TCRdb re-called the 5' RACE reads, giving one row per CDR3 protein. The profile shows almost 350,000 distinct CDR3 sequences, roughly 20% of them singletons. The clonotype comes from a man younger than 35 who had mild COVID-19 (a few samples of this study predate the infection). Cell type and time point are not known. Sequenced: PBMCs or a T cell subset sorted from them (not recorded which). The J gene is TRBJ2-3, the V gene TRBV29-1, with 7 bases matching TRBD2. CDR3 sequence reads: CSVEMAVGGDTQYF. The CDR3 region has the DNA TGCAGCGTTGAGATGGCAGTCGGGGGGGATACGCAGTATTTT.